The 16 T cell receptor beta chains below were found in one sample sequenced in a study of blood T cells in healthy people across ages. PCR was performed a second time for 7 to 11 cycles using a sample-barcoded 5' primer and a J-beta primer mix. TCRdb ran MiXCR on the 5' RACE reads and lists one entry per CDR3 protein. The table includes hundreds of thousands of distinct CDR3 sequences, about 52% detected once. Sequencing was performed on blood. The receptors were gathered from a woman aged 55-70 years in good health.

The table lists this clonotype with a few counts. The rearrangement uses TRBV6-5 and TRBJ2-7; a weak D match, TRBD1 (6 bases). V was shortened by 7 bases and J by 4 bases, with 20 bases between the two germline ends. Germline V lookup: CDR1 MNHEY, CDR2 SVGAGI. The CDR3 is made up of 15 amino acids. CDR3 region: CASNSDSRKYYEQYF. As DNA, the CDR3 is TGTGCCAGCAATTCGGACAGTCGTAAATATTACGAGCAGTACTTC.

This clonotype has ten or more counts. This chain links TRBV11-1 with TRBJ2-1, with TRBD2 identical over 10 bases. The germline V gene encodes CDR1 SGHAT and CDR2 FQDESV (reference sequence). The V gene end was trimmed by 5 bases and the J gene end by 7 bases; junction bases not matched to a gene: 8. This CDR3 has 15 residues. In nucleotides, the CDR3 is TGTGCCAGCAGCCGGGCTAGCGGGAGCATTAATGAGCAGTTCTTC. Its translation: CASSRASGSINEQFF.

This clonotype was seen only a few times. This chain connects TRBV5-1 to TRBJ1-2; 9 bases align to TRBD1. CDR1 and CDR2 from the germline V gene are SGHRS and YFSETQ. V lost 4 bases and J lost 8; bases outside the gene matches: 9. CDR3 length: 14 residues. The DNA of the CDR3 is TGCGCCAGCAGCCCCGGGACAGGGAATGGCGGCTACACCTTC. Its protein product is CASSPGTGNGGYTF.

This chain links TRBV12-2 with TRBJ2-7. TRBV12-2 has pseudogene status. The CDR3 is made up of 15 amino acids. The CDR3: CASRLGASNSYEQYF. Here the CDR3 DNA reads TGCGCAAGTCGCTTAGGAGCGTCTAATTCCTACGAGCAGTACTTC.

This clonotype was observed a handful of times. The J gene is TRBJ2-1, the V gene TRBV20-1; 8 bases are a match to TRBD1. This CDR3 is 16 amino acids long. Trimming removed 5 bases from V and 11 bases from J; junction bases left unmatched: 20. Germline assignment: CDR1 DFQATT and CDR2 SNEGSKA (reference sequence). The CDR3 protein is CSAWGDSLGQGSKQFF. CDR3 nucleotide sequence: TGCAGTGCTTGGGGGGATTCACTTGGACAGGGATCCAAGCAGTTCTTC.

CDR3 nucleotide sequence: TGCAGTGCTAGCGCGGGACAGGGGTCCTACGAGCAGTACTTC. It translates to CSASAGQGSYEQYF. The V gene is TRBV20-1, the J gene TRBJ2-7; 10 nucleotides line up with TRBD1. Germline V gives CDR1 DFQATT, CDR2 SNEGSKA (reference sequence). Unmatched junction bases numbered 3, after V lost 3 bases and J lost 1 base. The CDR3 has 14 amino acids.

In the case of this clonotype: A much more abundant neighbour one base away suggests this may be a read error. This chain uses TRBV4-3 with TRBJ2-1; D remains unclear. Per the germline V gene, CDR1 is LGHNA and CDR2 is YSLEER. V dropped 0 bases and J dropped 13 bases, with 13 bases sitting between them. The CDR3 spans 13 residues. The CDR3 loop reads CASSQDIGETQFF. CDR3 sequence (DNA): TGCGCCAGCAGCCAAGATATTGGAGAGACCCAGTTCTTC.

The J gene is TRBJ1-2, the V gene TRBV6-1; unclear D gene. V dropped 6 bases and J dropped 2 bases, with 16 bases sitting between them. The CDR3 totals 15 residues. Germline V CDR1 and CDR2: MNHNS, SASEGT. The CDR3 region has the DNA TGTGCCAGCAGCATAGGTCGGGGAGGCAACTATGGCTACACCTTC. It is translated as CASSIGRGGNYGYTF.

The CDR3 DNA is TGCAGTGCTAGTAGAACAAATCAGCCCCAGCATTTT. Amino acids: CSASRTNQPQHF. This chain connects TRBV20-1 to TRBJ1-5; D gene uncertain. Germline assignment: CDR1 DFQATT and CDR2 SNEGSKA (reference sequence). V dropped 3 bases and J dropped 4 bases, with 7 bases sitting between them. The length of the CDR3 is 12 residues.

This clonotype came up a few times. The rearrangement joins TRBV9 to TRBJ1-4; a weak D match, TRBD1 (6 bases). The CDR3 extends over 15 amino acids. Germline lookup yields CDR1 SGDLS and CDR2 YYNGEE. V was clipped by 0 bases and J by 2 bases, with 8 bases between them. As DNA, the CDR3 is TGTGCCAGCAGCGTAGAAGGGGGGACTAATGAAAAACTGTTTTTT. This translates into CASSVEGGTNEKLFF.

The sample holds a few counts of this clonotype. V is TRBV10-3 and J is TRBJ1-2, with TRBD1 matching over 8 bases. Germline V gene lookup returns CDR1 ENHRY and CDR2 SYGVKD. The CDR3 spans 17 residues. The V segment lost 8 bases and the J segment 3 bases; nucleotides outside the gene matches: 17. CDR3 sequence reads: CAIGGRDRRPGHYGYTF. In DNA form, the CDR3 reads TGTGCCATCGGTGGGAGGGACAGGAGACCTGGGCACTATGGCTACACCTTC.

V is TRBV9 and J is TRBJ2-1; D remains unclear. The CDR3 is 14 amino acids. Trimming pared 5 bases from V and 6 bases from J, leaving 15 bases between. Germline CDR1 SGDLS, CDR2 YYNGEE. The DNA of the CDR3 is TGTGCCAGCAGTCCGTCTTCAAATTCCAATGAGCAGTTCTTC. Residues: CASSPSSNSNEQFF.

The rearrangement links TRBV28 to TRBJ2-4, with D possibly TRBD2 on 7 matching bases. CDR1 and CDR2 (germline): MDHEN, SYDVKM. V was cut by 5 bases and J by 3 bases, with 23 bases left in between. The length of the CDR3 is 18 residues. CDR3 residues: CASSPGGTGVRGKNIQYF. For the CDR3, the DNA is TGTGCCAGCAGTCCGGGGGGAACCGGGGTCAGGGGCAAAAACATTCAGTACTTC.

CDR3 sequence reads: CASSPVRTLGYEQYF. The CDR3 coding sequence is TGTGCCAGCTCACCAGTTCGTACCCTAGGCTACGAGCAGTACTTC. The rearrangement uses TRBV18 and TRBJ2-7; D call uncertain. Germline V gene sequence: CDR1 KGHSH, CDR2 LQKENI. The CDR3 contains 15 residues. Between the trimmed V and J ends, which lost 2 bases and 3 bases, there was a span of 14 bases.

V gene TRBV20-1 combines with J gene TRBJ2-7, with 7 positions matching TRBD2. The junction had 10 bases not matched to a gene; V was cut back by 7 bases and J by 1 base. This CDR3 contains 14 residues. Germline V CDR1 and CDR2: DFQATT, SNEGSKA (reference sequence). For the CDR3, the DNA is TGCAGTGGCACCCTAGCGGCAAGATCCTACGAGCAGTACTTC. This gives the protein CSGTLAARSYEQYF.

The V call is TRBV7-2, the J call TRBJ2-3; possible D gene TRBD1, 6 bases. The CDR3 is 16 amino acids. Germline CDR1 reads SGHTA; CDR2 reads FQGNSA. V lost 1 base to trimming and J lost 6 bases, with 17 bases between them. CDR3 residues: CASSLVGGTGWDTQYF. CDR3 coding DNA: TGTGCCAGCAGCTTAGTTGGGGGAACAGGGTGGGATACGCAGTATTTT.